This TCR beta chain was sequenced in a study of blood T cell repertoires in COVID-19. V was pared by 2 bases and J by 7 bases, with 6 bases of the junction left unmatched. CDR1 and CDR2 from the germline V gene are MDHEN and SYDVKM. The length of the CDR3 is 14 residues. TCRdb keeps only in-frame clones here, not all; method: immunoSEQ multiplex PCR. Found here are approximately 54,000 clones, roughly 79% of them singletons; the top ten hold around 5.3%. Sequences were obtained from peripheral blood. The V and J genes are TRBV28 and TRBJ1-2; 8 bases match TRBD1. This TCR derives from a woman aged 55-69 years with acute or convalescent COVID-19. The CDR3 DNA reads TGTGCCAGCAGTTTAAGCAGGGGGCCGAGTGGCTACACCTTC. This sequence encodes CASSLSRGPSGYTF.